Following are 25 T cell receptor beta chains from one sample sequenced in a study of blood T cell repertoires in COVID-19. Profiling relied on immunoSEQ multiplex PCR, and the TCRdb table lists in-frame clones only, not all of them. The data contain 230,000 or so clones, approximately 90% of them seen just once; the ten biggest clones take up roughly 2.3%. The material sequenced was PBMCs or T cells enriched from blood (not recorded which). The source is a woman aged 40 to 55 with acute COVID-19.

Worth noting for this clone: The sample has other DNA sequences that encode this CDR3 too. The J gene is TRBJ2-7, the V gene TRBV20-1; possibly TRBD1 for D (5 bases). Trimming took 0 bases from V and 6 from J, leaving 6 bases between them. Germline loops: CDR1 DFQATT, CDR2 SNEGSKA (reference sequence). The CDR3 totals 11 residues. This CDR3 is CSARDQGEQYF. The CDR3 bases are TGCAGTGCTAGAGATCAGGGCGAGCAGTACTTC.

The chain employs TRBV5-1 and TRBJ1-2; D might be TRBD1 (6 bases). Germline-derived CDR1 and CDR2 are SGHRS and YFSETQ. This CDR3 is built from 13 residues. V lost 3 bases, J lost 4 bases, and 10 bases lay in between. CDR3 in DNA: TGCGCCAGCAGCTCAACAGGGATCTATGGCTACACCTTC. Amino acids: CASSSTGIYGYTF.

The V gene is TRBV6-5, the J gene TRBJ1-3, with D unresolved. The length of the CDR3 is 15 residues. Trimming shortened V by 10 bases and J by 3 bases, and 19 bases separated the two germline ends. CDR1 MNHEY and CDR2 SVGAGI come from the germline V gene. DNA of the CDR3: TGTGCCACACGGACCGAGGGAGGCCGTGGAAACACCATATATTTT. Protein sequence: CATRTEGGRGNTIYF.

The rearrangement joins TRBV5-1 to TRBJ1-6, with TRBD1 matching 9 bases. The V and J ends lost 4 bases and 8 bases, in that order; junction bases with no gene match: 4. CDR3 length equals 14 residues. CDR1 and CDR2 (germline): SGHRS, YFSETQ. CDR3 region: CASSPQGAHSPLHF. CDR3 bases: TGCGCCAGCAGCCCACAGGGGGCCCATTCACCCCTCCACTTT.

CDR3 coding DNA: TGTGCCTGGAGTGGGGCAGCTAGCGGGAGTACAGATACGCAGTATTTT. Translating it yields CAWSGAASGSTDTQYF. The chain links TRBV30 to TRBJ2-3; 10 nucleotides agree with TRBD2. The CDR3 has 16 amino acids. The J segment lost 3 bases and the V segment lost 1 base, leaving 7 bases of the junction unmatched. Germline lookup yields CDR1 GTSNPN and CDR2 SVGIG (reference sequence).

The chain is built from TRBV7-2 and TRBJ2-3, with D possibly matching TRBD2 (5 bases). Trimming took 5 bases from V and 6 from J, leaving 15 bases between them. The CDR3 runs to 14 residues. In germline, CDR1 is SGHTA, CDR2 FQGNSA. The CDR3 DNA reads as TGTGCCAGCAGCCTGTCGGGAAATCAGGATACGCAGTATTTT. Translating it yields CASSLSGNQDTQYF.

The chain recombines TRBV19 with TRBJ1-4; D gene unclear. V was pared by 0 bases and J by 3 bases, with 8 bases between. Looked up from germline, CDR1 is LNHDA and CDR2 is SQIVND (reference sequence). The CDR3 is 15 residues long. The CDR3 DNA sequence: TGTGCCAGTAGTATAGATATCCGAGCTAATGAAAAACTGTTTTTT. Its protein product is CASSIDIRANEKLFF.

This chain connects TRBV10-1 to TRBJ1-5; possible D gene TRBD1, 5 bases. Trimming stripped 4 bases from V and 3 bases from J, with 10 bases between. The CDR3 runs to 14 residues. The germline V gene encodes CDR1 WNHNN and CDR2 SYGVQD (reference sequence). CDR3 amino acids: CASSGGGPNQPQHF. CDR3 nucleotide sequence: TGCGCCAGCAGTGGGGGGGGACCCAATCAGCCCCAGCATTTT.

This chain uses TRBV10-3 with TRBJ1-5; possibly TRBD1 for D (5 bases). The germline V and J ends were trimmed by 11 bases and 5 bases, with 13 bases remaining between them. The CDR3 runs 12 residues. CDR1 and CDR2 from the germline V gene are ENHRY and SYGVKD. The CDR3 region has the DNA TGTGCCTCGGGGGGGGATCATCAGCCCCAGCATTTT. This gives the protein CASGGDHQPQHF.

This rearrangement joins TRBV19 to TRBJ1-2; D gene ambiguous. The germline V gene encodes CDR1 LNHDA and CDR2 SQIVND (reference sequence). The CDR3 runs 15 residues. Trimming took off 0 bases at V and 2 bases at J, with 10 bases between the two ends. The chain's CDR3 is CASSIDWPGNYGYTF. Here the CDR3 DNA reads TGTGCCAGTAGTATAGATTGGCCAGGAAACTATGGCTACACCTTC. Filled out from reference TRBV19 and TRBJ1-2, the complete variable domain reads DGGITQSPKYLFRKEGQNVTLSCEQNLNHDAMYWYRQDPGQGLRLIYYSQIVNDFQKGDIAEGYSVSREKKESFPLTVTSAQKNPTAFYLCASSIDWPGNYGYTFGSGTRLTVV.

This chain uses TRBV7-6 with TRBJ1-2, with D maybe TRBD1 (5 bases). This CDR3 has 15 residues. CDR1 is SGHVS and CDR2 is FNYEAQ in the germline V gene. V was shortened by 8 bases and J by 0 bases, with 16 bases between the two germline ends. CDR3 in DNA: TGTGCCAGCTCCCCTACTGACAGTACTAACTATGGCTACACCTTC. It yields the protein CASSPTDSTNYGYTF.

The rearrangement links TRBV30 to TRBJ2-4; 10 positions match TRBD1. Germline CDR1 GTSNPN, CDR2 SVGIG (reference sequence). J lost 9 bases, V lost 1 base, and 6 bases had no gene match. This CDR3 is 14 amino acids long. The CDR3 loop reads CAWSGDRGRGIQYF. The CDR3 DNA reads TGTGCCTGGAGTGGGGACAGGGGAAGAGGCATTCAGTACTTC.

V and J are TRBV4-3 and TRBJ1-2, with 7 bases lining up with TRBD1. The CDR3 consists of 19 residues. The ends lost 0 bases at V and 0 bases at J; junction bases unmatched: 13. Germline V gives CDR1 LGHNA, CDR2 YSLEER. The CDR3 DNA reads TGCGCCAGCAGCCAAGAATTGTCGACAGGGAAGATTTCTAACTATGGCTACACCTTC. Protein: CASSQELSTGKISNYGYTF.

The V and J genes are TRBV19 and TRBJ2-1, with TRBD2 matching over 11 bases. The V segment lost 7 bases and the J segment 7 bases; nucleotides outside the gene matches: 6. CDR3 length: 14 amino acids. Per the germline V gene, CDR1 is LNHDA and CDR2 is SQIVND (reference sequence). The CDR3 nucleotides are TGTGCCAGTACCACTAGCGGGAGAGGTAATGAGCAGTTCTTC. As protein: CASTTSGRGNEQFF. The full variable domain, its missing parts supplied by reference TRBV19 and TRBJ2-1, is DGGITQSPKYLFRKEGQNVTLSCEQNLNHDAMYWYRQDPGQGLRLIYYSQIVNDFQKGDIAEGYSVSREKKESFPLTVTSAQKNPTAFYLCASTTSGRGNEQFFGPGTRLTVL.

The V call is TRBV27, the J call TRBJ1-6; D is perhaps TRBD1 (6 bases). Trimming took off 3 bases at V and 9 bases at J, with 12 bases between the two ends. Per the germline V gene, CDR1 is MNHEY and CDR2 is SMNVEV (reference sequence). CDR3 size: 14 residues. The CDR3 loop is CASSFDRPSSPLHF. The CDR3 DNA follows: TGTGCCAGCAGTTTCGACAGGCCTAGTTCACCCCTCCACTTT.

This CDR3 reads CSASTTSGSTDTQYF. DNA for the CDR3: TGCAGTGCTAGTACGACTAGCGGTAGCACAGATACGCAGTATTTT. V and J are TRBV20-1 and TRBJ2-3, with 9 nucleotides matching TRBD2. The J segment lost 0 bases and the V segment lost 3 bases, leaving 4 bases of the junction unmatched. CDR3 length equals 15 residues. In germline, CDR1 is DFQATT, CDR2 SNEGSKA (reference sequence).

This clone was recorded only once. The chain combines TRBV5-1 with TRBJ1-2, with 9 bases fitting TRBD1. After removal of 2 bases from V and 8 bases from J, the junction contained 7 bases not matched to a gene. From germline, CDR1 is SGHRS and CDR2 YFSETQ. This CDR3 region has 14 residues. The CDR3 protein is CASSLLQGAQGYTF. The CDR3 DNA reads as TGCGCCAGCAGCTTATTACAGGGGGCTCAGGGCTACACCTTC.

V and J are TRBV7-8 and TRBJ2-7; D is uncertain. CDR1 is SGHVS, CDR2 FQNEAQ, per germline. Trimming took 1 base from V and 3 from J, leaving 13 bases between them. The CDR3 runs 15 residues. CDR3 sequence: CASSLGPPASYEQYV. The CDR3 DNA reads as TGTGCCAGCAGCTTAGGTCCCCCGGCTAGCTACGAGCAGTACGTC.

The rearrangement links TRBV25-1 to TRBJ2-5; tentative D call: TRBD2 (5 bases). Germline CDR1 is MGHDK and CDR2 is SYGVNS. The CDR3 is 15 residues long. With 6 bases removed from V and 3 bases from J, the gap between germline ends came to 17 bases. The CDR3 sequence: CASRAEEEIEETQYF. The CDR3 DNA reads as TGTGCCAGCAGGGCGGAGGAAGAAATCGAAGAGACCCAGTACTTC.

The chain has TRBV6-4 and TRBJ1-5; possible D gene TRBD1, 5 bases. There are 13 residues in the CDR3. Germline V gene lookup returns CDR1 MRHNA and CDR2 SNTAGT. The V end was cut by 9 bases, the J end by 5 bases, with 14 bases between. The CDR3 loop is CARAGPRYQPQHF. In DNA form, the CDR3 reads TGTGCCAGAGCGGGACCCCGATATCAGCCCCAGCATTTT.

This chain uses TRBV6-2 or TRBV6-3 with TRBJ2-1, with a possible D match to TRBD2 (5 bases). The CDR3 extends over 15 amino acids. Germline V lookup: CDR1 MNHEY, CDR2 SVGEGT. V was pared by 6 bases and J by 3 bases, with 15 bases between. CDR3 region: CASSTGGLHYNEQFF. In DNA, the CDR3 is TGTGCCAGCAGCACGGGTGGACTTCACTACAATGAGCAGTTCTTC.

The chain carries TRBV2 and TRBJ1-3; D call uncertain. Trimming removed 4 bases at V and 3 bases at J, with 13 bases between. CDR3 length: 15 amino acids. CDR1 SNHLY and CDR2 FYNNEI come from the germline V gene. For the CDR3, the DNA is TGTGCCAGCAGTGCGCATTTAGCGGGTGGAAACACCATATATTTT. As protein: CASSAHLAGGNTIYF.

V usage is TRBV9 and J usage is TRBJ2-3; possibly TRBD2 for D (5 bases). The CDR3 extends over 16 amino acids. V lost 0 bases, J lost 3 bases, and 14 bases lay in between. Germline V gene lookup returns CDR1 SGDLS and CDR2 YYNGEE. Written as DNA, the CDR3 is TGTGCCAGCAGCGTAGCACCCCGGGGTTGGACAGATACGCAGTATTTT. Translating it yields CASSVAPRGWTDTQYF.

This clone is deemed large. The V and J genes are TRBV7-6 and TRBJ1-6; TRBD1 aligns across 10 bases. V dropped 1 base and J dropped 8; count of bases not matched to a gene: 2. This CDR3 contains 15 residues. Per the germline V gene, CDR1 is SGHVS and CDR2 is FNYEAQ. The chain's CDR3 is CASSLEDRGDSPLHF. As DNA, the CDR3 is TGTGCCAGCAGCTTAGAGGACAGGGGGGATTCACCCCTCCACTTT.

This chain connects TRBV5-4 to TRBJ1-1; D gene ambiguous. V was clipped by 1 base and J by 1 base, with 5 bases between them. From germline, CDR1 is SGHNT and CDR2 YYREEE (reference sequence). This CDR3 contains 13 residues. The chain's CDR3 is CASSLNTNTEAFF. CDR3 in DNA: TGTGCCAGCAGCTTGAACACGAACACTGAAGCTTTCTTT.